This TCR beta chain was sequenced in a study of CD8 T cells in ankylosing spondylitis. Germline V CDR1 and CDR2: SGHTA, FQGTGA. The CDR3 sequence is 15 residues long. V was clipped by 5 bases and J by 4 bases, with 17 bases between them. General observations from the study: As reported, disease-linked clones showed significant enrichment in matched ankylosing spondylitis synovial fluid. Peripheral blood held disease-linked clones only at relatively low frequency, and these were CD8+. Ankylosing spondylitis blood appeared to carry a characteristic TCR beta motif of 7 or 8 highly homologous variants. Previously reported in reactive arthritis synovial fluid and blood were some of the motif variants.

This clonotype was recorded at least ten times. Its antigen is unidentified. Each TCR beta library was made by quantitative 5'-RACE that incorporated molecular barcodes. TCRdb itself ran the 5' RACE reads through MiXCR, one entry per CDR3 protein. Of about 500,000 distinct CDR3 sequences in the sample, roughly 5.3% were seen once. The sequence derives from a male donor with ankylosing spondylitis. The chain couples TRBV7-3 to TRBJ1-1, with D unresolved. Sequencing was carried out using blood, either unsorted or a sorted T cell fraction (not recorded which). In DNA, the CDR3 is TGTGCCAGCAGCCCCGGGCCCACACAGCTCACTGAAGCTTTCTTT. Its translation: CASSPGPTQLTEAFF.